These T cell receptor beta chains were read from a single sample in a study. TCRdb reprocessed the 5' RACE reads via MiXCR and lists one record per CDR3 protein. The sample holds about 55,000 distinct CDR3 sequences, roughly 18% seen once. The sequencing sample was made of naive CD4+ T cells sorted from blood. All receptors come from a female donor with breast cancer. CDR3s include the opening cysteine and the closing phenylalanine or tryptophan. Each record gives: CDR3 protein, CDR3 DNA, D gene, clone size, J gene, V gene. The D gene is left open where the match is weak. Rows give clone size only sometimes, using once, few, many, or a class for an expanded clone.

CDR3aa: CASSSKRGGLPETQYF; CDR3nt: TGTGCCAGCAGTTCAAAGCGGGGGGGTCTCCCCGAGACCCAGTACTTC; d_gene: TRBD2; abundance: many; j_gene: TRBJ2-5; v_gene: TRBV6-2/TRBV6-3
CDR3aa: CSASRVRADTQYF; CDR3nt: TGCAGTGCTAGTCGGGTGAGGGCAGATACGCAGTATTTT; d_gene: -; abundance: -; j_gene: TRBJ2-3; v_gene: TRBV20-1
CDR3aa: CASRPGGNTIYF; CDR3nt: TGTGCCAGCAGACCAGGGGGAAACACCATATATTTT; d_gene: -; abundance: few; j_gene: TRBJ1-3; v_gene: TRBV12-3/TRBV12-4
CDR3aa: CSAHGGQGLEQYF; CDR3nt: TGCAGCGCCCACGGGGGACAGGGACTCGAGCAGTACTTC; d_gene: TRBD1; abundance: -; j_gene: TRBJ2-7; v_gene: TRBV29-1
CDR3aa: CASSVEGATVHNEQFF; CDR3nt: TGTGCCAGCAGCGTAGAGGGGGCAACAGTCCACAATGAGCAGTTCTTC; d_gene: TRBD1; abundance: many; j_gene: TRBJ2-1; v_gene: TRBV9
CDR3aa: CASSVSQGPETQYF; CDR3nt: TGTGCCAGCAGTGTTTCCCAGGGTCCGGAGACCCAGTACTTC; d_gene: -; abundance: few; j_gene: TRBJ2-5; v_gene: TRBV6-1
CDR3aa: CAISGDRGSLSPLHF; CDR3nt: TGTGCCATCAGCGGGGACAGGGGGTCACTTTCACCCCTCCACTTT; d_gene: TRBD1; abundance: many; j_gene: TRBJ1-6; v_gene: TRBV10-3
CDR3aa: CASSSSGQGAAGQYF; CDR3nt: TGTGCCAGCAGCTCTTCCGGACAGGGGGCGGCGGGCCAGTACTTC; d_gene: TRBD1; abundance: -; j_gene: TRBJ2-5; v_gene: TRBV7-9
CDR3aa: CASSPQGALANYGYTF; CDR3nt: TGTGCCAGCAGCCCTCAGGGGGCCTTAGCTAACTATGGCTACACCTTC; d_gene: TRBD1; abundance: many; j_gene: TRBJ1-2; v_gene: TRBV7-2
CDR3aa: CASSREQGSEQYF; CDR3nt: TGTGCCAGCTCACGGGAACAGGGTAGCGAGCAGTACTTC; d_gene: -; abundance: -; j_gene: TRBJ2-7; v_gene: TRBV18
CDR3aa: CASSLSESAEAFF; CDR3nt: TGTGCCAGCAGTCTTTCTGAGAGCGCTGAAGCTTTCTTT; d_gene: -; abundance: -; j_gene: TRBJ1-1; v_gene: TRBV27
CDR3aa: CASSSRSWDTQYF; CDR3nt: TGTGCCAGCAGCTCTCGGAGCTGGGATACGCAGTATTTT; d_gene: -; abundance: many; j_gene: TRBJ2-3; v_gene: TRBV7-2
CDR3aa: CASSQDLWQDRGNEAFF; CDR3nt: TGCGCCAGCAGCCAAGATTTGTGGCAGGACAGGGGAAATGAAGCTTTCTTT; d_gene: TRBD1; abundance: -; j_gene: TRBJ1-1; v_gene: TRBV4-3
CDR3aa: CASSPGLAILEQYF; CDR3nt: TGTGCCAGCAGCCCGGGACTAGCGATTTTGGAGCAGTACTTC; d_gene: TRBD2; abundance: once; j_gene: TRBJ2-7; v_gene: TRBV7-2
CDR3aa: CASSPAGNEQFF; CDR3nt: TGCGCCAGCAGCCCGGCGGGAAATGAGCAGTTCTTC; d_gene: -; abundance: few; j_gene: TRBJ2-1; v_gene: TRBV5-1
CDR3aa: CASSGAAQTF; CDR3nt: TGTGCCAGCAGTGGGGCCGCTCAGACCTTC; d_gene: -; abundance: few; j_gene: TRBJ1-2; v_gene: TRBV2
CDR3aa: CASSQDHAGGREKLFF; CDR3nt: TGCGCCAGCAGCCAAGATCACGCAGGGGGCCGCGAAAAACTGTTTTTT; d_gene: TRBD1; abundance: -; j_gene: TRBJ1-4; v_gene: TRBV4-3
CDR3aa: CASSRAGGPYEQFF; CDR3nt: TGTGCCAGCAGCCGAGCGGGAGGGCCCTATGAGCAGTTCTTC; d_gene: TRBD2; abundance: few; j_gene: TRBJ2-1; v_gene: TRBV12-3/TRBV12-4
CDR3aa: CSARFTGYGYTF; CDR3nt: TGCAGTGCTAGATTTACAGGGTATGGCTACACCTTC; d_gene: -; abundance: many; j_gene: TRBJ1-2; v_gene: TRBV20-1
CDR3aa: CATSRTGASNEKLFF; CDR3nt: TGTGCCACCAGTAGGACAGGGGCTTCTAATGAAAAACTGTTTTTT; d_gene: TRBD1; abundance: -; j_gene: TRBJ1-4; v_gene: TRBV15
CDR3aa: CASSFIVRTGRNTIYF; CDR3nt: TGTGCCAGCAGTTTTATCGTTCGGACAGGGAGAAACACCATATATTTT; d_gene: TRBD1; abundance: many; j_gene: TRBJ1-3; v_gene: TRBV12-3/TRBV12-4
CDR3aa: CASSTGLEPNEQFF; CDR3nt: TGCGCCAGCAGCACGGGACTAGAGCCCAATGAGCAGTTCTTC; d_gene: TRBD2; abundance: many; j_gene: TRBJ2-1; v_gene: TRBV5-1
CDR3aa: CASSLFGSGSTDTQYF; CDR3nt: TGTGCCAGCAGCTTATTTGGTAGCGGAAGCACAGATACGCAGTATTTT; d_gene: -; abundance: -; j_gene: TRBJ2-3; v_gene: TRBV7-2
CDR3aa: CASSSSSGQGGYGYTF; CDR3nt: TGTGCCAGCAGCTCTTCCTCGGGACAGGGGGGCTATGGCTACACCTTC; d_gene: TRBD1; abundance: -; j_gene: TRBJ1-2; v_gene: TRBV7-2
CDR3aa: CASSPQEASGNTIYF; CDR3nt: TGTGCCAGCTCACCCCAGGAGGCCTCTGGAAACACCATATATTTT; d_gene: -; abundance: -; j_gene: TRBJ1-3; v_gene: TRBV18
CDR3aa: CASSGGATFGYEQYF; CDR3nt: TGCGCCAGCAGCGGCGGTGCCACATTTGGATACGAGCAGTACTTC; d_gene: -; abundance: many; j_gene: TRBJ2-7; v_gene: TRBV5-1
CDR3aa: CAPNRPFTDTQYF; CDR3nt: TGTGCCCCCAACCGACCCTTCACAGATACGCAGTATTTT; d_gene: -; abundance: few; j_gene: TRBJ2-3; v_gene: TRBV24-1
CDR3aa: CASSRGTGNTEAFF; CDR3nt: TGTGCCAGCAGCCGAGGGACGGGCAACACTGAAGCTTTCTTT; d_gene: -; abundance: many; j_gene: TRBJ1-1; v_gene: TRBV3-1
CDR3aa: CASSQVNVYGYTF; CDR3nt: TGCGCCAGCAGCCAAGTTAACGTCTATGGCTACACCTTC; d_gene: -; abundance: many; j_gene: TRBJ1-2; v_gene: TRBV4-1
CDR3aa: CASSFRDRYYEQYF; CDR3nt: TGTGCCAGCAGTTTTAGGGACAGGTACTACGAGCAGTACTTC; d_gene: TRBD1; abundance: -; j_gene: TRBJ2-7; v_gene: TRBV28
CDR3aa: CASSLLEGPYEQYF; CDR3nt: TGCGCCAGCAGCTTGTTAGAGGGTCCCTACGAGCAGTACTTC; d_gene: -; abundance: -; j_gene: TRBJ2-7; v_gene: TRBV5-1
CDR3aa: CASSVGLGKFVANTGELFF; CDR3nt: TGTGCCAGCAGCGTCGGTTTAGGAAAATTCGTCGCGAACACCGGGGAGCTGTTTTTT; d_gene: -; abundance: -; j_gene: TRBJ2-2; v_gene: TRBV9
CDR3aa: CASSQEGTGFTEAFF; CDR3nt: TGCGCCAGCAGCCAAGAAGGTACAGGGTTCACTGAAGCTTTCTTT; d_gene: -; abundance: few; j_gene: TRBJ1-1; v_gene: TRBV4-1
CDR3aa: CATSDFSGSADTQYF; CDR3nt: TGTGCCACCAGTGATTTTTCAGGGAGTGCAGATACGCAGTATTTT; d_gene: -; abundance: many; j_gene: TRBJ2-3; v_gene: TRBV24-1
CDR3aa: CASRSGPRTDTQYF; CDR3nt: TGCGCCAGCAGATCCGGACCGCGCACAGATACGCAGTATTTT; d_gene: -; abundance: -; j_gene: TRBJ2-3; v_gene: TRBV5-1
CDR3aa: CASSRRATDTIYF; CDR3nt: TGTGCCAGCAGCCGCCGGGCTACGGACACCATATATTTT; d_gene: -; abundance: few; j_gene: TRBJ1-3; v_gene: TRBV7-9
CDR3aa: CASSPRTSVAGELFF; CDR3nt: TGTGCCAGCAGCCCCCGGACTAGTGTGGCCGGGGAGCTGTTTTTT; d_gene: TRBD2; abundance: few; j_gene: TRBJ2-2; v_gene: TRBV3-1
CDR3aa: CSARVAGSNTGELFF; CDR3nt: TGCAGTGCTAGAGTAGCGGGGTCGAACACCGGGGAGCTGTTTTTT; d_gene: TRBD2; abundance: few; j_gene: TRBJ2-2; v_gene: TRBV20-1
CDR3aa: CASSLLIPDGTGYVDTQYF; CDR3nt: TGTGCCAGCAGCCTTCTAATCCCTGACGGGACAGGGTATGTAGATACGCAGTATTTT; d_gene: TRBD1; abundance: -; j_gene: TRBJ2-3; v_gene: TRBV13
CDR3aa: CASSSQVMGDTQYF; CDR3nt: TGCGCCAGCAGCTCCCAGGTGATGGGAGATACGCAGTATTTT; d_gene: -; abundance: -; j_gene: TRBJ2-3; v_gene: TRBV5-1